This TCR beta chain was captured by sequencing in a study of T cells in narcolepsy. Notes on the study in general: Autoreactive HCRT-specific and TRIB2-specific clonotypes were marked in same-patient CSF-versus-blood CD4+ comparisons.

The protocol was immunoSEQ multiplex PCR, while the TCRdb copy is restricted to in-frame clones and leaves out a portion. Seen here are 25,000 to 35,000 clones, about three quarters observed once, and the top ten hold about 1.3%. Details on this clone: Its antigen is unknown.

The receptor's source is a human donor with narcolepsy. Sequenced input: CD45RA- memory CD4+ T cells from PBMCs.

CDR3: CASSQGSTPEGQYF. CDR3 DNA sequence: TGCGCCAGCAGCCAAGGTTCGACACCAGAAGGGCAGTACTTC. This chain links TRBV4-1 with TRBJ2-7; D is undetermined. Germline V CDR1 and CDR2: MGHRA, YSYEKL. The CDR3 extends over 14 amino acids. Trimming cost V 1 base and J 9 bases, with 16 bases left between them.